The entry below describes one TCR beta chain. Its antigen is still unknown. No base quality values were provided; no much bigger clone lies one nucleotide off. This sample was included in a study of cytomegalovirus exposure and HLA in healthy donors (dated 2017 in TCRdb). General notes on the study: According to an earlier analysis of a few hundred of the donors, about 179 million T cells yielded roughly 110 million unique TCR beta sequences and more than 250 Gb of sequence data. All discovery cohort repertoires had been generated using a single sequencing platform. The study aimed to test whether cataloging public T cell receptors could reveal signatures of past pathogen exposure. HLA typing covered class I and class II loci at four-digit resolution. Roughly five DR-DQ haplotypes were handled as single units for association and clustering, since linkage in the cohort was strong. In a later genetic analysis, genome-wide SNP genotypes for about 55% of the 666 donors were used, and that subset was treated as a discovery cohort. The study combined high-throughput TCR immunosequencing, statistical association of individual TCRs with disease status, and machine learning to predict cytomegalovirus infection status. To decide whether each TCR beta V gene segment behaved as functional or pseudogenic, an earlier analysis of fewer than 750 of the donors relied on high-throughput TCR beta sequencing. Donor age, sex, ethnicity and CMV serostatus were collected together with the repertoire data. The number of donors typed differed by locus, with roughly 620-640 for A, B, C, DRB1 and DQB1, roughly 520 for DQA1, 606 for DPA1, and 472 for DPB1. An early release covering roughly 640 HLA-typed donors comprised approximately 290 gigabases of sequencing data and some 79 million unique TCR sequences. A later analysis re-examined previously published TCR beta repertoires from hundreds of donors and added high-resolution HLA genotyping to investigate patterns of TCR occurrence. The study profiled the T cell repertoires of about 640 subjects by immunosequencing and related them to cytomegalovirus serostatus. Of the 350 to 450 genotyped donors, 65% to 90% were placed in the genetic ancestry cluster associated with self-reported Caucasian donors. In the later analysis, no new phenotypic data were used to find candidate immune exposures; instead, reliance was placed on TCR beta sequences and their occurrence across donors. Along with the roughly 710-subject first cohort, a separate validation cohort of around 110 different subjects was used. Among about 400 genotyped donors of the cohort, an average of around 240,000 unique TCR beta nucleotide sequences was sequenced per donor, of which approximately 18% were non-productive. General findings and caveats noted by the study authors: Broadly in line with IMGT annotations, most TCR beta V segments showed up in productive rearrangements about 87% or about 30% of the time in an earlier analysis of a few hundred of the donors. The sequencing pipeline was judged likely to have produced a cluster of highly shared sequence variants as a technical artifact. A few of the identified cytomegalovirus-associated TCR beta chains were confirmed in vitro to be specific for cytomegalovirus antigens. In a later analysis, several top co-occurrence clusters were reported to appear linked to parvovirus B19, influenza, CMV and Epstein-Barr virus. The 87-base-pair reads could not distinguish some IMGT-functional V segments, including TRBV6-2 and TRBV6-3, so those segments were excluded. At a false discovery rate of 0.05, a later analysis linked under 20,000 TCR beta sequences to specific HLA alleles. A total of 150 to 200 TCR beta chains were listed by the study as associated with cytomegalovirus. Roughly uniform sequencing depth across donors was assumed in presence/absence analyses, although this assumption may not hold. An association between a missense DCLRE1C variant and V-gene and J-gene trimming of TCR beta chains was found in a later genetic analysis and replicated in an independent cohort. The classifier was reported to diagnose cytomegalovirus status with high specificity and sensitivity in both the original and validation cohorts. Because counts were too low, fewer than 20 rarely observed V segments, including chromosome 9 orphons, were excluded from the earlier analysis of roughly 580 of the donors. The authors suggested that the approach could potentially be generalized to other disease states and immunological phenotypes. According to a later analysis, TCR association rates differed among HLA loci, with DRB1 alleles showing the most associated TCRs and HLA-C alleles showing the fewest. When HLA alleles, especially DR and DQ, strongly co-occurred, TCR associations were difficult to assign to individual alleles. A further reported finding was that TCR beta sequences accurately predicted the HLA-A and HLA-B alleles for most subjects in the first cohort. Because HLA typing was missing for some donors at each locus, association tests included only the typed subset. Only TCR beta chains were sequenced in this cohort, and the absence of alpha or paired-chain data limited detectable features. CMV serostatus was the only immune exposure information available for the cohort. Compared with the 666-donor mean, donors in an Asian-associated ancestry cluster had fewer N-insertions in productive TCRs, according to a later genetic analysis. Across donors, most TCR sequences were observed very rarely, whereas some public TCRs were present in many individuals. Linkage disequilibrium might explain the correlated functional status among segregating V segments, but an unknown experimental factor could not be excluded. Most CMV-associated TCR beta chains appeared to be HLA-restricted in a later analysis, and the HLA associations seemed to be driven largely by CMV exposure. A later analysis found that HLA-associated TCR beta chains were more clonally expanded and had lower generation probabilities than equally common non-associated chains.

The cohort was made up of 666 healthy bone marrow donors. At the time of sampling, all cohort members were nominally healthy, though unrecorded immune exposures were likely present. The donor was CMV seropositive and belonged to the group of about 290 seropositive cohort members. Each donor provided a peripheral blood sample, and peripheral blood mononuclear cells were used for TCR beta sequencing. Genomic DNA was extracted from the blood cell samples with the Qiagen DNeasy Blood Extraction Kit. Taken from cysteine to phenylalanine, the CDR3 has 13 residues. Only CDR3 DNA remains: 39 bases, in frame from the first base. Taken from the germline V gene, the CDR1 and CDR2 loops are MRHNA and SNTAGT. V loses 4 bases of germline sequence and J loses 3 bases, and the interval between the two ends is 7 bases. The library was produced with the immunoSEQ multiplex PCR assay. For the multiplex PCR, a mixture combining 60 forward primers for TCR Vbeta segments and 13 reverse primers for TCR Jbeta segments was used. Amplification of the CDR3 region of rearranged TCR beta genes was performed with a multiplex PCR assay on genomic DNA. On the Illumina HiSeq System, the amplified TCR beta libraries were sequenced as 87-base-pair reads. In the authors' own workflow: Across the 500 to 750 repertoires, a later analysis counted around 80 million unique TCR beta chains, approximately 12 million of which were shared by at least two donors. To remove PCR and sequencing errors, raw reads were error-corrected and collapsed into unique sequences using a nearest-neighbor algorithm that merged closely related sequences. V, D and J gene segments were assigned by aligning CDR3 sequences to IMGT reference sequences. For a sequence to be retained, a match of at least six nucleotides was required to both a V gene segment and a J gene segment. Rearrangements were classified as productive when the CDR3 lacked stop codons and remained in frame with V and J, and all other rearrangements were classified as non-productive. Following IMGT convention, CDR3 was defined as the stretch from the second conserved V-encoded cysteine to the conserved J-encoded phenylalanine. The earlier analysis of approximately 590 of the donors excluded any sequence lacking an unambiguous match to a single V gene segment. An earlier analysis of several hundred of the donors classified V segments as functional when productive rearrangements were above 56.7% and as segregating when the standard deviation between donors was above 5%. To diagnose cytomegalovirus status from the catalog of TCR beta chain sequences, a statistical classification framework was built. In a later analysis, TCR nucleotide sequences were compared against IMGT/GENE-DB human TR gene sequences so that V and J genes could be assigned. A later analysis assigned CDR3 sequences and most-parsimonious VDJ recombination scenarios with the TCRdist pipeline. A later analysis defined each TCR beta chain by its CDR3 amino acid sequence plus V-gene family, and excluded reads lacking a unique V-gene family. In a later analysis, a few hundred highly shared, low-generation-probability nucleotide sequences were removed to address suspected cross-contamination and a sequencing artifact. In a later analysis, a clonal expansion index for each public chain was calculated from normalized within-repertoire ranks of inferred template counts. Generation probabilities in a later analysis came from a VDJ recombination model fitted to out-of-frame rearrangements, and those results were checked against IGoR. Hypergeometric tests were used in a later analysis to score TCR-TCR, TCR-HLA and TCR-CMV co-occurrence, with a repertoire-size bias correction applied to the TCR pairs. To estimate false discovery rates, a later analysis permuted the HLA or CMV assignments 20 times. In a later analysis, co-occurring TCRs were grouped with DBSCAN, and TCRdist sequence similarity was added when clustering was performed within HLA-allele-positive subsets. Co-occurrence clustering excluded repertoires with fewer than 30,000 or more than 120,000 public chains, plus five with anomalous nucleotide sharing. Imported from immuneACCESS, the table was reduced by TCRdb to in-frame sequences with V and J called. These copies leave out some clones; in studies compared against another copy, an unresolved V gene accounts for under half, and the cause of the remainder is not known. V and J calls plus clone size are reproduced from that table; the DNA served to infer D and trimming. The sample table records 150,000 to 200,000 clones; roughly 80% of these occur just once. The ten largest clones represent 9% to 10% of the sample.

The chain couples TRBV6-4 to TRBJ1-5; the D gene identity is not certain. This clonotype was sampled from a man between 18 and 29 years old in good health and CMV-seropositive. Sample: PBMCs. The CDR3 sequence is CASSVEPNQPQHF. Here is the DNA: TGTGCCAGCAGTGTTGAGCCCAATCAGCCCCAGCATTTT.